Listed here is a single T cell receptor (beta chain). Its specificity is unknown. It was autoimmune disease history or systemic immunosuppression that excluded patients. The record originates from a study of OX40 agonist ivuxolimab in advanced cancers. Study as a whole: At doses from 0.01 to 10 mg/kg, patients were given intravenous ivuxolimab every 2 weeks. Regarding the study as a whole: Determination of antigen specificity was not performed for the expanded peripheral T cells. At 0.1 to 3.0 mg/kg and by week 6, CD4+ and CD8+ T cells in the blood had expanded clonally.

Sequencing was performed with immunoSEQ multiplex PCR; in TCRdb, only in-frame clones are kept and a portion is missing. The table includes roughly 53,000 clones, around 89% detected once. The CDR3 is 15 amino acids. The V end lost 3 bases, the J end lost 2 bases, and 13 bases lay between the germline ends. Germline assignment: CDR1 KGHSH and CDR2 LQKENI. The chain employs TRBV18 and TRBJ1-2; maybe TRBD1 (6 bases). This receptor was identified in an adult with an advanced solid tumor such as melanoma, head and neck, liver or kidney cancer. Material: CD4+ or CD8+ T cells sorted from blood, obtained in a trial of the OX40 agonist ivuxolimab. DNA of the CDR3: TGTGCCAGCTCACCGAGGGACACCAGCAACTATGGCTACACCTTC. Translation gives CASSPRDTSNYGYTF.